This entry concerns a single T cell receptor (beta chain). Its antigen is as yet unknown. The table came from immunoSEQ multiplex PCR; TCRdb's copy has only in-frame clones and leaves some out. The sample lists about 58,000 clones; over 85% were seen once. The source of the sample is a study of cytomegalovirus exposure and HLA in healthy donors. The overall study: The 130 or so validation repertoires used a platform that matched the one used for the 500 to 700 first-cohort repertoires, as a later analysis reported. Study results and limitations: Within the 120 or so validation repertoires, first-cohort TCR clusters tended to co-occur, according to a later analysis. The investigators catalogued 164 TCR beta chains as cytomegalovirus-associated. High specificity and sensitivity for cytomegalovirus status were reported for the classifier.

Germline V gives CDR1 MDHEN, CDR2 SYDVKM. The CDR3 is 11 residues long. Deletions cut 4 bases from V and 8 bases from J, with 8 bases between. This receptor was identified in a young man in good health and CMV-seronegative. Sequencing was carried out using PBMCs. The chain couples TRBV28 to TRBJ1-1; D perhaps matches TRBD1 (5 bases). CDR3 coding DNA: TGTGCCAGCAGTTGGGGCGCGGAAGCTTTCTTT. Amino acid sequence: CASSWGAEAFF.